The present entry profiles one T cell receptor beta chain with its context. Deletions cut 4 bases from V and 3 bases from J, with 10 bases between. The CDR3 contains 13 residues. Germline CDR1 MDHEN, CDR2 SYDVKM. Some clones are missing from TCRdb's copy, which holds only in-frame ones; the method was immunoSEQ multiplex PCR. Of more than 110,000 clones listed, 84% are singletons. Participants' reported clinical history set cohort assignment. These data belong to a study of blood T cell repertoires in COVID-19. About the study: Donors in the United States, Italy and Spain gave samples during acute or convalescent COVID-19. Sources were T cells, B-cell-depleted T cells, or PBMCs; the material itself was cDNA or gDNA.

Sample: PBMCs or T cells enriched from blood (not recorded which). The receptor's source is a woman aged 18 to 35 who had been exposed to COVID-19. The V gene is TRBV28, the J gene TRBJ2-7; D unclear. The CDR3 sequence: CASSSPHNYEQYF. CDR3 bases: TGTGCCAGCAGTTCTCCTCACAACTACGAGCAGTACTTC.